Listed below are T cell receptor beta chains from one sample, sequenced in a study of CD8 T cells in Susac syndrome. TCRdb fed the immunoSEQ multiplex PCR reads into MiXCR, producing one record per CDR3 protein. The table includes 200,000 to 250,000 distinct CDR3 sequences, just over 90% detected once. Sequencing was performed on CD4+ T cells from PBMCs. The origin of the receptors is a human donor with multiple sclerosis. CDR3s include the opening cysteine and the closing phenylalanine or tryptophan. D genes are given only for firm matches. A row's size may be missing; if present it is once, few, many or a size class.

D gene	clone size	V gene	J gene	CDR3 DNA	CDR3 protein
-	-	TRBV5-1	TRBJ2-6	TGCGCCAGCAGCTTGGAGGTGGGAAGGGTCGCTGGGGCCAACGTCCTGACTTTC	CASSLEVGRVAGANVLTF
-	-	TRBV5-1	TRBJ2-5	TGCGCCAGCAGCTTGGGTACAGGGCTAGAGACCCAGTACTTC	CASSLGTGLETQYF
-	-	TRBV9	TRBJ2-6	TGTGCCAGCAGCGTAGGAGGGTTCTCTGGGGCCAACGTCCTGACTTTC	CASSVGGFSGANVLTF
TRBD2	-	TRBV7-9	TRBJ2-5	TGTGCCAGCAGCTTTAGCCAGCGGGAGGGGACCCAGTACTTC	CASSFSQREGTQYF
-	once	TRBV30	TRBJ2-5	TGTGCCTGGAGTGTCCCTGGAAGCAGGGGCGCCCCCGCGACCCAGTACTTC	CAWSVPGSRGAPATQYF
TRBD1	-	TRBV29-1	TRBJ1-1	TGCAGCGGCCGAAACAGGGGCACTGAAGCTTTCTTT	CSGRNRGTEAFF
-	-	TRBV3-1	TRBJ2-1	TGTGCCAGCAGCCAAGTTCCTGCCGAAGCCGGTGAGCAGTTCTTC	CASSQVPAEAGEQFF
-	-	TRBV12-3/TRBV12-4	TRBJ1-2	TGTGCCAGCGGGCGGGCCTATGGCTACACCTTC	CASGRAYGYTF
-	few	TRBV7-9	TRBJ2-3	TGTGCCAGCAGCCCGGCGGCGGATACGCAGTATTTT	CASSPAADTQYF
-	-	TRBV24-1	TRBJ1-1	TGTGCCACCAGTGATTCGCGGGTCTCTGAAGCTTTCTTT	CATSDSRVSEAFF
TRBD2	-	TRBV9	TRBJ2-3	TGTGCCAGCAGCGTAGGAGCGGGAATCACAGATACGCAGTATTTT	CASSVGAGITDTQYF
-	-	TRBV5-6	TRBJ1-1	TGTGCCAGCAGCTTGGTGGCCCGCGGGGAGAACACTGAAGCTTTCTTT	CASSLVARGENTEAFF
TRBD1	few	TRBV11-3	TRBJ2-1	TGTGCCAGCGGAGCGAGACAGGGACCCTACAATGAGCAGTTCTTC	CASGARQGPYNEQFF
-	-	TRBV30	TRBJ2-5	TGTGCCTGGACAAGACCTGGGCGGTCGACAGGTGGGACCCAGTACTTC	CAWTRPGRSTGGTQYF
-	-	TRBV19	TRBJ2-5	TGTGCCAGTAGTACACGACAGGGAGGGGAGACCCAGTACTTC	CASSTRQGGETQYF
-	-	TRBV15	TRBJ2-7	TGTGCCACCAGTGAGAGCTCCTACGAGCAGTACTTC	CATSESSYEQYF
-	-	TRBV25-1	TRBJ1-6	TGTGCCAGCAGTGATGCGAGCTCCTATAATTCACCCCTCCACTTT	CASSDASSYNSPLHF
-	-	TRBV27	TRBJ2-3	TGTGCCAGCAGTTTTAGGACCGGGGTGGATACGCAGTATTTT	CASSFRTGVDTQYF
-	-	TRBV7-9	TRBJ1-4	TGTGCCAGCAGCTTAGCGACTGGCAATGAAAAACTGTTTTTT	CASSLATGNEKLFF
-	-	TRBV20-1	TRBJ1-6	TGCAGTGCTAGAGATATTACCCCAGGGGTTAACACCTATAATTCACCCCTCCACTTT	CSARDITPGVNTYNSPLHF